This T cell receptor beta chain is drawn from a study of regulatory T cells in long-lasting Graves disease. General study findings and limits: Lower TCR diversity characterized persistent Graves' patients relative to newly diagnosed patients. Only peripheral blood was studied, not thyroid tissue.

Specified time point: newly diagnosed GD, antithyroid drugs for less than 3 months. From RNA extracted from PBMCs, the TCR library was made. The patients were enrolled through endocrinology in Xi'an, China. Investigators prepared the TCR beta libraries by applying iRepertoire HTBI primers and Arm-PCR of CDR3 regions. TCRdb independently ran MiXCR on the multiplex PCR reads; one entry per CDR3 protein. The sample has under 250,000 distinct CDR3 sequences, roughly a fifth seen once. This clonotype appeared a few times. Its target is unknown. A much larger clone lies one base from this, so it may be a read error. The data also belong to a second study, concerning T cells in Graves' hyperthyroidism and ophthalmopathy. This second study notes: HTBI primers were used for first-round RT-PCR of the TCR CDR3.

The material sequenced was peripheral blood mononuclear cells (PBMCs), taken at new diagnosis, from a patient treated with antithyroid drugs. This sequence originates from a woman younger than 45 with Graves disease.

CDR3 DNA sequence: TGTGCCAGCAGGAGTTCCGGGGCAGGGGGAAAGTACGAGCAGTACTTC. This gives the protein CASRSSGAGGKYEQYF. V usage is TRBV28 and J usage is TRBJ2-7; 7 bases fit TRBD1. Germline assignment: CDR1 MDHEN and CDR2 SYDVKM. The CDR3 consists of 16 residues. V was clipped by 6 bases and J by 4 bases; unmatched bases: 15.